This TCR beta chain was identified during a study of response to subunit inactivated influenza vaccine. The study, taken as a whole, reports: Authors suggested seasonal influenza vaccinations each recruit few new T cells.

The CDR3 covers 14 residues. The J segment lost 5 bases and the V segment lost 8 bases, leaving 8 bases of the junction unmatched. Germline assignment: CDR1 MNHEY and CDR2 SMNVEV (reference sequence). This clonotype was picked up a small number of times. Its matching antigen is unknown. One entry per CDR3 protein results from TCRdb running MiXCR on the RT-PCR reads. The table shows about 500,000 distinct CDR3 sequences, with roughly 13% occurring only once. The clonotype comes from a man aged 50-60 years who received an inactivated influenza vaccine. This specimen was PBMCs from blood, taken 45 days after vaccination. V is TRBV27 and J is TRBJ2-7, with 11 bases that match TRBD2. The chain's CDR3 is CASALASGRNEQYF. As DNA, the CDR3 is TGTGCCAGCGCCCTAGCTAGCGGGAGGAACGAGCAGTACTTC.